This record looks at one T cell receptor (beta chain) sequence and its context. This clone has only one observation. The clone's antigen remains unknown. No much larger clone is present one base from it, and per-base qualities are unavailable. The junction carries 15 bases between V and J, which are trimmed by 6 bases and 4 bases respectively. Including the terminal cysteine and phenylalanine, the CDR3 comprises 15 residues. The sequence is cut down to CDR3 DNA, 45 bases in frame from base 1. The germline V gene sets CDR1 to MNHNS and CDR2 to SASEGT. The sample is drawn from a study of T cell repertoires in chronic hepatitis B (dated by TCRdb to about 2019). The library came from the immunoSEQ multiplex PCR assay. The clones in this table, taken by TCRdb from immuneACCESS, are in-frame only. Not every clone is retained; where verified, under half of the shortfall comes from an unresolved V gene, and the cause of the rest is unknown. Across this sample there are 500 to 700 clones, with around 82% seen only once. Jointly, the top ten make up 25% to 30% of the sample.

This sequence uses TRBV6-1 and TRBJ1-4; a confident D gene designation cannot be given. The receptor's source is a human donor with chronic hepatitis B virus infection. What was sequenced was total CD8+ T cells from PBMCs. Here is the DNA: TGTGCCAGCAGACTGCGGGGAAACCTTAATGAAAAACTGTTTTTT. This gives the protein CASRLRGNLNEKLFF.